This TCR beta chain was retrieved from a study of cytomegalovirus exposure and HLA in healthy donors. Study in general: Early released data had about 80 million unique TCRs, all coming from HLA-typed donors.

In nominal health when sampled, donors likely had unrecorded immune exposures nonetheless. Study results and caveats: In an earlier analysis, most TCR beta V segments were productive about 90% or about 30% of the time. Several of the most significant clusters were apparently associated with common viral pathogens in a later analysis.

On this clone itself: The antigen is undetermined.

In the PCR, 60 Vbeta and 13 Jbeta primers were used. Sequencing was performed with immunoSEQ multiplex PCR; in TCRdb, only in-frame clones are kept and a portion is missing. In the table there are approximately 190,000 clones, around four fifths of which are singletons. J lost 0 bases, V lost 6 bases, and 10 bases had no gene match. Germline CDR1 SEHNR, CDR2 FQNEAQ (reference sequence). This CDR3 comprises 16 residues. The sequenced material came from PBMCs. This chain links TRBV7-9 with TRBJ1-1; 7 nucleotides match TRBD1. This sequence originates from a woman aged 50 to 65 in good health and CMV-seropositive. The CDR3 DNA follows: TGTGCCAGCAGTCCACCCTCGACAGGGATGAACACTGAAGCTTTCTTT. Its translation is CASSPPSTGMNTEAFF.